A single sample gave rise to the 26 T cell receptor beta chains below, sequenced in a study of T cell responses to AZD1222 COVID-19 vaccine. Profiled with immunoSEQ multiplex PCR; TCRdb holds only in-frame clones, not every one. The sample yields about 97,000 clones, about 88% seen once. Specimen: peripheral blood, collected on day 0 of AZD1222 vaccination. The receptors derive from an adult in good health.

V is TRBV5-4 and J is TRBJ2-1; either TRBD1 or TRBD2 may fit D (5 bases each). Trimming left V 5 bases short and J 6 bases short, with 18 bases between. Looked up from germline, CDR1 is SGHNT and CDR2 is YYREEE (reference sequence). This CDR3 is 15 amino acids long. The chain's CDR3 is CASSRDLFLGNEQFF. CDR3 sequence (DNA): TGTGCCAGCAGTCGGGACCTTTTTTTGGGCAATGAGCAGTTCTTC.

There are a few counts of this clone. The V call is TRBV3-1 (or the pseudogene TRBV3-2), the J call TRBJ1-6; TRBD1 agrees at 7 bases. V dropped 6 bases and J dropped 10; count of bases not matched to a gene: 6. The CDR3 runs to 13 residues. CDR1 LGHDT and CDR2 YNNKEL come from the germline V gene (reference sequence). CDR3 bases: TGTGCCAGCAGTGGACAGGTAGTATCACCCCTCCACTTT. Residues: CASSGQVVSPLHF.

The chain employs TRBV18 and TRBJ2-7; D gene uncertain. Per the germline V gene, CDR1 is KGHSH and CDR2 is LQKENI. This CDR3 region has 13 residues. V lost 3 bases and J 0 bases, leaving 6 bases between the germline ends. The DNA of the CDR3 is TGTGCCAGCTCACCCGCCCACTCCTACGAGCAGTACTTC. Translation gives CASSPAHSYEQYF. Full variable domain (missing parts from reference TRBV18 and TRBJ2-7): NAGVMQNPRHLVRRRGQEARLRCSPMKGHSHVYWYRQLPEEGLKFMVYLQKENIIDESGMPKERFSAEFPKEGPSILRIQQVVRGDSAAYFCASSPAHSYEQYFGPGTRLTVT.

CDR3 coding DNA: TGCGCCAGCAGAATTGGCGGGGGGGACCAAGAGACCCAGTACTTC. Encoded protein: CASRIGGGDQETQYF. V is TRBV5-1 and J is TRBJ2-5; 9 bases are shared with TRBD2. The V segment lost 5 bases and the J segment 0 bases; nucleotides outside the gene matches: 5. Germline V gene lookup returns CDR1 SGHRS and CDR2 YFSETQ. The CDR3 loop spans 15 amino acids.

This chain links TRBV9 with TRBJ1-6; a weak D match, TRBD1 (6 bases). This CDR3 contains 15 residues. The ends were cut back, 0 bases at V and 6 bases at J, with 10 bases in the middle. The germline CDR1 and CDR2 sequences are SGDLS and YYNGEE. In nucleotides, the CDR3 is TGTGCCAGCAGCGTAGACTACAGGGTTAATTCACCCCTCCACTTT. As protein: CASSVDYRVNSPLHF.

This CDR3 reads CASSAGTGAYEQYF. CDR3 coding DNA: TGTGCCAGCAGCGCCGGGACAGGGGCCTACGAGCAGTACTTC. The chain is built from TRBV5-5 and TRBJ2-7; 10 bases line up with TRBD1. Germline lookup yields CDR1 SGHKS and CDR2 YYEKEE (reference sequence). The CDR3 spans 14 residues. V was clipped by 4 bases and J by 2 bases; unmatched bases: 3. Full variable domain (outside the CDR3, taken from reference TRBV5-5 and TRBJ2-7): DAGVTQSPTHLIKTRGQQVTLRCSPISGHKSVSWYQQVLGQGPQFIFQYYEKEERGRGNFPDRFSARQFPNYSSELNVNALLLGDSALYLCASSAGTGAYEQYFGPGTRLTVT.

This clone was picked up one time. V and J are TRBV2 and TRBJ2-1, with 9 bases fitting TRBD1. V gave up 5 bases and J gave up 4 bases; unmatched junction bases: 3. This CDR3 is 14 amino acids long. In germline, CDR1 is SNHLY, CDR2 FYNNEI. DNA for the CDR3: TGTGCCAGCAGTAGGGACAGGGCGTACAATGAGCAGTTCTTC. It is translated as CASSRDRAYNEQFF.

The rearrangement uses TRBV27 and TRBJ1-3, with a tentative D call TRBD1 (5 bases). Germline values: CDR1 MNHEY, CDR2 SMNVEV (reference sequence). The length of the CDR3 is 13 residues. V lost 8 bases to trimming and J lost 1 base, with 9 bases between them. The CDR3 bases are TGTGCCAGCGGATCAGGGTCTGGAAACACCATATATTTT. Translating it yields CASGSGSGNTIYF.

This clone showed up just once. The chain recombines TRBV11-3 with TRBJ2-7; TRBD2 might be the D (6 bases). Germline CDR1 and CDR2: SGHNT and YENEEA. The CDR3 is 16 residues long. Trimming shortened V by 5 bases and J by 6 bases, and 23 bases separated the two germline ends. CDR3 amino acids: CASSPPIWDSRPEQYF. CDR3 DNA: TGTGCCAGCAGCCCCCCCATCTGGGACTCTCGACCCGAGCAGTACTTC. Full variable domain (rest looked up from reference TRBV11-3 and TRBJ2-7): EAGVVQSPRYKIIEKKQPVAFWCNPISGHNTLYWYLQNLGQGPELLIRYENEEAVDDSQLPKDRFSAERLKGVDSTLKIQPAELGDSAVYLCASSPPIWDSRPEQYFGPGTRLTVT.

CDR3 in amino acids: CASRRDRGNTEAFF. In DNA, the CDR3 is TGCGCCAGCCGAAGGGACAGGGGAAACACTGAAGCTTTCTTT. V gene TRBV10-2 combines with J gene TRBJ1-1; 10 nucleotides agree with TRBD1. Trimming cost V 8 bases and J 2 bases; bases outside gene matches: 5. CDR1 is WSHSY, CDR2 SAAADI, per germline. This CDR3 is 14 amino acids long.

The chain's CDR3 is CASSRQRGGEGYTF. Written as DNA, the CDR3 is TGTGCCAGCAGCCGGCAAAGGGGAGGGGAAGGCTACACCTTC. The rearrangement links TRBV5-4 to TRBJ1-2; a possible D gene is TRBD1 (5 bases). The CDR3 spans 14 residues. Germline values: CDR1 SGHNT, CDR2 YYREEE (reference sequence). V was clipped by 4 bases and J by 8 bases, with 18 bases between them.

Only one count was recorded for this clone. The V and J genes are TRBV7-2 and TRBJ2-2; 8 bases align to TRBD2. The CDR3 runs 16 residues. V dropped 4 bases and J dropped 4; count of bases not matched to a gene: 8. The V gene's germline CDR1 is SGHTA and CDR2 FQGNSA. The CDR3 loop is CASSYLRGGSTGELFF. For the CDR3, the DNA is TGTGCCAGCAGCTACTTACGGGGGGGATCCACCGGGGAGCTGTTTTTT.

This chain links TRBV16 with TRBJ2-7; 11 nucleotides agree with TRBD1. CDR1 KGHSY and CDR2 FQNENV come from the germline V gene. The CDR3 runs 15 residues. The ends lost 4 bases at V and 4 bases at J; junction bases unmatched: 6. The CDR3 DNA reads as TGTGCCAGCAGCCGCTCCGGGACAGGGGGTTACGAGCAGTACTTC. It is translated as CASSRSGTGGYEQYF.

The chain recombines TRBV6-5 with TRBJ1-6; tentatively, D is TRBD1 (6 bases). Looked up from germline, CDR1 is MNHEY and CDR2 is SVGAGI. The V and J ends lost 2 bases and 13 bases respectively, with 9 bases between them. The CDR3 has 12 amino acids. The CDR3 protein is CASSYRGAPLHF. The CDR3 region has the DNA TGTGCCAGCAGTTACCGGGGGGCTCCCCTCCACTTT.

CDR3 bases: TGCGCCAGCAGTGATGCATTTAGCAATCAGCCCCAGCATTTT. Translation: CASSDAFSNQPQHF. The V call is TRBV10-2, the J call TRBJ1-5; D is ambiguous. The germline V gene has CDR1 WSHSY and CDR2 SAAADI. This CDR3 comprises 14 residues. The ends were cut back, 3 bases at V and 0 bases at J, with 6 bases in the middle.

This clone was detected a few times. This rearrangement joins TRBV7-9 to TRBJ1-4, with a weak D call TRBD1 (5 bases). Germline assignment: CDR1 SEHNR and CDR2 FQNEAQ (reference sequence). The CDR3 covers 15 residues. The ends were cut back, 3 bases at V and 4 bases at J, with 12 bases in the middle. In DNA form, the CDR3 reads TGTGCCAGCAGCTTTGATGGACACCTTAATGAAAAACTGTTTTTT. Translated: CASSFDGHLNEKLFF.

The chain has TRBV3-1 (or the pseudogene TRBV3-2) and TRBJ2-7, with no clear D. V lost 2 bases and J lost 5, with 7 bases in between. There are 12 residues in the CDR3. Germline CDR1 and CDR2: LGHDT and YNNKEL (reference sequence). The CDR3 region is CASSQSLNEQYF. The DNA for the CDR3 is TGTGCCAGCAGCCAATCCCTGAACGAGCAGTACTTC.

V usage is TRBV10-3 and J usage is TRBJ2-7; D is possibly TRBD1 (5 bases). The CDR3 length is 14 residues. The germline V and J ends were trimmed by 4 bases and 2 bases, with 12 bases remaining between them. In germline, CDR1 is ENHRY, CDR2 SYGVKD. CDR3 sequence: CAISVAGIAYEQYF. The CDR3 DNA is TGTGCCATCAGTGTGGCAGGGATAGCCTACGAGCAGTACTTC.

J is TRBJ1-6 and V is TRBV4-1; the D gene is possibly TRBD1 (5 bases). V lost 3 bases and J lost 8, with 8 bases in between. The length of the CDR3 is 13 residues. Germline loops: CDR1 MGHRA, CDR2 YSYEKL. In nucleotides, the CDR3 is TGCGCCAGCAGCCAGACCAGGGATTCACCCCTCCACTTT. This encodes CASSQTRDSPLHF.

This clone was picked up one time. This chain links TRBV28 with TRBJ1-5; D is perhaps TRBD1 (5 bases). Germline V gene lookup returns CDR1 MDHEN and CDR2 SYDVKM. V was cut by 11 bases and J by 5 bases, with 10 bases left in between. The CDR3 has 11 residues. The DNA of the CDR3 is TGTGCCGTCCAAGGGGATCAGCCCCAGCATTTT. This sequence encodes CAVQGDQPQHF. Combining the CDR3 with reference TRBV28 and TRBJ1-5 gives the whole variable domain DVKVTQSSRYLVKRTGEKVFLECVQDMDHENMFWYRQDPGLGLRLIYFSYDVKMKEKGDIPEGYSVSREKKERFSLILESASTNQTSMYLCAVQGDQPQHFGDGTRLSIL.

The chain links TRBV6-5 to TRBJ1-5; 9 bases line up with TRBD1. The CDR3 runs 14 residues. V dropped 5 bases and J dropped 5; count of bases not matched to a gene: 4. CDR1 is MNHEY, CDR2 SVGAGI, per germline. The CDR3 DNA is TGTGCCAGCAGTCGGGACAGGGATTATCAGCCCCAGCATTTT. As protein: CASSRDRDYQPQHF.

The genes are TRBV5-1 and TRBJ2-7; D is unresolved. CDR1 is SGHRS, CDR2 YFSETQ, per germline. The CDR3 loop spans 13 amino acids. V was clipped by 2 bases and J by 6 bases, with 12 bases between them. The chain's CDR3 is CASSLGPNGEQYF. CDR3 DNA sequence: TGCGCCAGCAGCTTAGGTCCGAACGGCGAGCAGTACTTC.

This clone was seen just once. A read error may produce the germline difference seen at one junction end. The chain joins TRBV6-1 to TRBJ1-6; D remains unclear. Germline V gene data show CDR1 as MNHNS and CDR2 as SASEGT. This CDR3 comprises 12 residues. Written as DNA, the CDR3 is TGTGCCAGCGGTGACCCGCATTGGACCCTCCACTTT. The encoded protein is CASGDPHWTLHF.

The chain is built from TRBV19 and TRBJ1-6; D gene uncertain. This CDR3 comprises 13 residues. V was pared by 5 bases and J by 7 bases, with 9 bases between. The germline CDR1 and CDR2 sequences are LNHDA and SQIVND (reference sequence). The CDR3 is CASSFGGNSPLHF. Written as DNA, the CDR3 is TGTGCCAGTAGTTTCGGCGGAAATTCACCCCTCCACTTT.

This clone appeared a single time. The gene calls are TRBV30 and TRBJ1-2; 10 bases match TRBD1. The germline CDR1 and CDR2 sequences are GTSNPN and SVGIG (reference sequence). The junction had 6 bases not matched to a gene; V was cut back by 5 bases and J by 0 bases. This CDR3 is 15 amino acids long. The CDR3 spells CAWGTGASANYGYTF. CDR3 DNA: TGTGCCTGGGGGACAGGGGCTTCAGCTAACTATGGCTACACCTTC.

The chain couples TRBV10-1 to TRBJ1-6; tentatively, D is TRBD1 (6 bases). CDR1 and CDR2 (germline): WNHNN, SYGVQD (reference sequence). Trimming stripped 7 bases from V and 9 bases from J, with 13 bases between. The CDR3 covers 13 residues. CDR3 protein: CASTAGGGSPLHF. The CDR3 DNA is TGCGCCAGCACAGCCGGAGGGGGTTCACCCCTCCACTTT.